This T cell receptor beta chain was identified during a study of post-analysis software for immune sequencing data. General study points: The five TRBV segments detected at higher frequency in patients than in controls included TRBV5-6, TRBV5-1 and TRBV20-1.

Notes on this clonotype: As yet, its antigen is unknown. The missing conserved phenylalanine or tryptophan at the end of this CDR3 makes a read error likely.

Prepared TCR beta cDNA libraries contained unique molecular identifiers. TCRdb recomputed calls from the PCR reads with MiXCR, one row per CDR3 protein. The table has hundreds of thousands of distinct CDR3 sequences, roughly three fifths seen once. The V end lost 7 bases, the J end lost 6 bases, and 3 bases lay between the germline ends. The CDR3 extends over 9 amino acids. Germline CDR1 and CDR2: SNHLY and FYNNEI. Material for sequencing was blood. The chain employs TRBV2 and TRBJ1-2; D is undetermined. The source of this sequence is a girl aged 2 to 10 with multiple sclerosis. The CDR3 is CASKDGYTV. CDR3 nucleotides: TGTGCCAGCAAGGATGGCTACACCGTC.